The 10 T cell receptor beta chains given below trace back to one sample, sequenced in a study of PD-1 blockade in classical Hodgkin lymphoma (dated by TCRdb to 2020 to 2022). The sample's time point, from its label and the paper: newly diagnosed, previously untreated cHL patient sample. Receptors were amplified or captured by the immunoSEQ multiplex PCR assay. TCRdb took over this immuneACCESS table, retaining in-frame rearrangements with V and J assigned. Such tables are incomplete; in checked studies, under half of the missing clones stem from an unresolved V gene, and the remainder is unexplained. Across this sample there are some 28,000 clones, with approximately 90% seen only once. The ten largest clones take up around 3.8% of the sample. Material: peripheral blood mononuclear cells (PBMCs). Receptors were obtained from a human donor with classical Hodgkin lymphoma.

This chain joins TRBV11-2 and TRBJ2-5, with no clear D. CDR1 and CDR2 (germline): SGHAT, FQNNGV. The CDR3 length is 13 residues. Trimming shortened V by 3 bases and J by 3 bases, and 8 bases separated the two germline ends. The CDR3 reads CASSFSSEETQYF. The CDR3 DNA follows: TGTGCCAGCAGCTTCTCCTCGGAAGAGACCCAGTACTTC.

J is TRBJ2-1 and V is TRBV5-1, with 14 bases lining up with TRBD2. Germline CDR1 and CDR2: SGHRS and YFSETQ. This CDR3 has 16 amino acids. V was pared by 0 bases and J by 10 bases, with 6 bases of the junction left unmatched. CDR3 sequence reads: CASSLEGGLAGGEQFF. The CDR3 DNA is TGCGCCAGCAGCTTGGAGGGCGGACTAGCGGGAGGCGAGCAGTTCTTC.

The V and J genes are TRBV7-6 and TRBJ2-2; no reliable D call. This CDR3 is 15 amino acids long. The V end lost 5 bases, the J end lost 4 bases, and 14 bases lay between the germline ends. The germline CDR1 and CDR2 sequences are SGHVS and FNYEAQ. CDR3: CASSGPAAVTGELFF. The CDR3 nucleotides read TGTGCCAGCAGCGGGCCTGCGGCGGTCACCGGGGAGCTGTTTTTT. The variable domain in full, completed from reference TRBV7-6 and TRBJ2-2, reads GAGVSQSPRYKVTKRGQDVALRCDPISGHVSLYWYRQALGQGPEFLTYFNYEAQQDKSGLPNDRFSAERPEGSISTLTIQRTEQRDSAMYRCASSGPAAVTGELFFGEGSRLTVL.

The rearrangement links TRBV20-1 to TRBJ2-1; D is unresolved. There are 10 residues in the CDR3. Germline V gene lookup returns CDR1 DFQATT and CDR2 SNEGSKA (reference sequence). V dropped 6 bases and J dropped 6 bases, with 6 bases sitting between them. The CDR3 loop reads CSAPFNEQFF. The CDR3 DNA reads as TGCAGTGCGCCCTTCAATGAGCAGTTCTTC.

The chain combines TRBV2 with TRBJ2-7; D is unclear. CDR3 length: 14 amino acids. V lost 4 bases and J 0 bases, leaving 10 bases between the germline ends. The germline CDR1 and CDR2 sequences are SNHLY and FYNNEI. CDR3 loop: CASSVEFASYEQYF. In DNA form, the CDR3 reads TGTGCCAGCAGTGTTGAGTTTGCCTCCTACGAGCAGTACTTC.

This clone has only one observation. The chain employs TRBV7-6 and TRBJ1-1; D remains ambiguous. CDR1 and CDR2 (germline): SGHVS, FNYEAQ. V was pared by 5 bases and J by 2 bases, with 15 bases between. This CDR3 spans 15 amino acids. In DNA, the CDR3 is TGTGCCAGCAGCCCCACAGTAGAGTTTAACACTGAAGCTTTCTTT. This translates into CASSPTVEFNTEAFF.

CDR3 loop: CASSATAGPNTEAFF. CDR3 DNA sequence: TGTGCCAGCTCAGCCACTGCGGGACCGAACACTGAAGCTTTCTTT. V usage is TRBV18 and J usage is TRBJ1-1; a weak D match, TRBD1 (5 bases). This CDR3 spans 15 amino acids. Germline V gene data show CDR1 as KGHSH and CDR2 as LQKENI. Deletions cut 5 bases from V and 1 base from J, with 14 bases between.

Concerning this clone itself: One end of the junction fails to match germline, which may point to a read error. The rearrangement links TRBV10-3 to TRBJ1-5, with 7 bases that match TRBD1. Germline lookup yields CDR1 ENHRY and CDR2 SYGVKD. The CDR3 is made up of 13 amino acids. CDR3 sequence: CASSTQGGQPQHF. In DNA form, the CDR3 reads TGTGCCAGCAGTACGCAGGGGGGTCAGCCCCAGCATTTT.

This clone appeared a few times. This chain uses TRBV4-1 with TRBJ1-5; D not certain. V was clipped by 0 bases and J by 3 bases, with 6 bases between them. Per the germline V gene, CDR1 is MGHRA and CDR2 is YSYEKL. The CDR3 has 14 amino acids. CDR3 sequence: CASSQESVNQPQHF. The CDR3 DNA reads as TGCGCCAGCAGCCAAGAGTCAGTCAATCAGCCCCAGCATTTT.

The gene calls are TRBV28 and TRBJ2-2, with D hard to call. Between the trimmed V and J ends, which lost 6 bases and 5 bases, there was a span of 7 bases. The length of the CDR3 is 12 residues. Looked up from germline, CDR1 is MDHEN and CDR2 is SYDVKM. CDR3 amino acids: CASRTLTGELFF. CDR3 bases: TGTGCCAGCAGGACGCTGACCGGGGAGCTGTTTTTT.